Below are 13 T cell receptor beta chains sequenced from a single sample in a study of blood T cell repertoires in COVID-19. Profiled with immunoSEQ multiplex PCR; TCRdb holds only in-frame clones, not every one. The data contain 330,000 or so clones, 88% of them singletons. Input material: PBMCs or T cells enriched from blood (not recorded which). These receptors were taken from a man in his thirties or forties who had recovered from COVID-19.

The chain has TRBV29-1 and TRBJ2-2; D may be TRBD1 (6 bases). CDR1 and CDR2 (germline): SQVTM, ANQGSEA. CDR3 length: 14 amino acids. V lost 2 bases and J lost 6, with 13 bases in between. In DNA form, the CDR3 reads TGCAGCGTTGAAACGAGGGGGAAGGCCGGGGAGCTGTTTTTT. Translated, it gives CSVETRGKAGELFF.

The rearrangement joins TRBV10-3 to TRBJ1-1; D not certain. The V gene lost 3 bases and the J gene lost 1 base, with 9 bases spanning the gap. The length of the CDR3 is 14 residues. The germline gives CDR1 ENHRY, CDR2 SYGVKD. DNA for the CDR3: TGTGCCATCAGTGATTTGCTAGCGAACACTGAAGCTTTCTTT. Encoded protein: CAISDLLANTEAFF.

Comment on this clone: The same CDR3 arises from other DNA sequences in this sample as well. CDR3 amino acids: CASSPSGGSGNTIYF. Here the CDR3 DNA reads TGTGCCAGCTCACCGTCGGGGGGCTCTGGAAACACCATATATTTT. This sequence joins TRBV18 and TRBJ1-3; D is perhaps TRBD1 (5 bases). The V end was cut by 3 bases, the J end by 0 bases, with 9 bases between. CDR1 and CDR2 (germline): KGHSH, LQKENI. This CDR3 has 15 amino acids.

This clone turned up a few times. The chain is built from TRBV7-3 and TRBJ1-2; D ambiguous. The length of the CDR3 is 14 residues. Trimming pared 5 bases from V and 3 bases from J, leaving 13 bases between. Germline CDR1 reads SGHTA; CDR2 reads FQGTGA. CDR3 region: CASSPAPGDYGYTF. As DNA, the CDR3 is TGTGCCAGCAGCCCTGCCCCCGGGGACTATGGCTACACCTTC.

This clone was recorded only once. The chain has TRBV6-2 or TRBV6-3 and TRBJ2-7; tentative D call: TRBD2 (6 bases). This CDR3 is 15 amino acids long. CDR1 and CDR2 from the germline V gene are MNHEY and SVGEGT. Trimming shortened V by 5 bases and J by 5 bases, and 19 bases separated the two germline ends. The CDR3 here is CASSRGLDSANEQYF. In DNA, the CDR3 is TGTGCCAGCAGTAGGGGACTCGACTCGGCGAACGAGCAGTACTTC.

The chain employs TRBV28 and TRBJ1-3; the D is unclear. Germline CDR1 is MDHEN and CDR2 is SYDVKM. The V gene lost 2 bases and the J gene lost 2 bases, with 10 bases spanning the gap. CDR3 size: 15 residues. The CDR3 sequence is CASSLGEIAGNTIYF. CDR3 nucleotide sequence: TGTGCCAGCAGTTTAGGAGAGATAGCTGGAAACACCATATATTTT.

V gene TRBV5-1 combines with J gene TRBJ1-2; no clear D. V lost 0 bases to trimming and J lost 2 bases, with 8 bases between them. The CDR3 extends over 14 amino acids. CDR1 is SGHRS, CDR2 YFSETQ, per germline. CDR3 residues: CASSLAEQNYGYTF. DNA of the CDR3: TGCGCCAGCAGCTTGGCCGAACAGAACTATGGCTACACCTTC. Looking up the rest from reference TRBV5-1 and TRBJ1-2 gives the full variable domain: KAGVTQTPRYLIKTRGQQVTLSCSPISGHRSVSWYQQTPGQGLQFLFEYFSETQRNKGNFPGRFSGRQFSNSRSEMNVSTLELGDSALYLCASSLAEQNYGYTFGSGTRLTVV.

This clone was detected a few times. This chain joins TRBV21-1 and TRBJ1-3. TRBV21-1 is noted as a pseudogene. This CDR3 region has 16 residues. The CDR3 DNA follows: TGTGCCAGCAGCCCGGTCCCCTGGAGCTCTGGAAACACCATATATTTT. As protein: CASSPVPWSSGNTIYF.

This rearrangement joins TRBV13 to TRBJ2-3; possible D gene TRBD1, 6 bases. This CDR3 region has 16 residues. Trimming left V 1 base short and J 4 bases short, with 15 bases between. The germline V gene encodes CDR1 PRHDT and CDR2 FYEKMQ (reference sequence). The CDR3: CASSLVGTRGADTQYF. DNA of the CDR3: TGTGCCAGCAGCTTAGTAGGGACCAGGGGAGCAGATACGCAGTATTTT.

The V gene is TRBV19, the J gene TRBJ1-5, with a weak D call TRBD1 (6 bases). This CDR3 region has 16 residues. Germline loops: CDR1 LNHDA, CDR2 SQIVND (reference sequence). Between the trimmed V and J ends, which lost 1 base and 0 bases, there was a span of 10 bases. The CDR3 sequence is CASSIVGQYSNQPQHF. The CDR3 DNA sequence: TGTGCCAGTAGTATAGTGGGACAATATAGCAATCAGCCCCAGCATTTT.

This chain links TRBV10-3 with TRBJ1-4, with 8 nucleotides matching TRBD1. CDR1 ENHRY and CDR2 SYGVKD come from the germline V gene. This CDR3 has 15 amino acids. V was clipped by 6 bases and J by 5 bases; unmatched bases: 8. In DNA, the CDR3 is TGTGCCATCAGCCCCCATACAGGGGGGAATGAAAAACTGTTTTTT. Translated, it gives CAISPHTGGNEKLFF.

Here the CDR3 reads CASSFNRGLLGTDTQYF. The CDR3 DNA reads TGTGCCAGCAGCTTTAACAGGGGGCTTTTAGGCACAGATACGCAGTATTTT. The chain links TRBV7-2 to TRBJ2-3; TRBD1 agrees at 9 bases. Germline V lookup: CDR1 SGHTA, CDR2 FQGNSA. J was trimmed by 1 base and V by 3 bases; bases with no gene match: 8. There are 17 residues in the CDR3.

V usage is TRBV5-4 and J usage is TRBJ2-7; 7 bases fit TRBD2. Germline assignment: CDR1 SGHNT and CDR2 YYREEE (reference sequence). The CDR3 totals 15 residues. With 1 base clipped from V and 7 bases from J, the junction kept 11 bases outside the gene matches. The CDR3 DNA reads TGTGCCAGCAGCTTGACTAGCGAAGCCCGACGGGAGCAGTACTTC. Translation: CASSLTSEARREQYF.